This T cell receptor (beta chain) was sequenced during a study of blood T cell repertoires in COVID-19. Study summary: Acute and convalescent COVID-19 samples came from the United States, Italy and Spain. T cells, B-cell-depleted T cells, or PBMCs supplied cDNA or gDNA.

The length of the CDR3 is 19 residues. Germline V CDR1 and CDR2: LGHDT, YNNKEL (reference sequence). Unmatched junction bases numbered 11, after V lost 0 bases and J lost 5 bases. Authors' methods: How many nucleated cells were present was estimated from reference gene primer amplification. Produced via immunoSEQ multiplex PCR; TCRdb's table is partial and in-frame only. The V and J calls and clone size are taken from that table; D and trimming were inferred from the DNA. The sample includes some 200,000 clones, just over 90% seen only once; the top ten take under 1.5%. The TCR was taken from a man younger than 45 with acute or convalescent COVID-19. The chain carries TRBV3-1 (or the pseudogene TRBV3-2) and TRBJ2-5; 14 bases match TRBD2. Sequenced input: peripheral blood. The CDR3 reads CASSQERKRLAGGWETQYF. The CDR3 DNA sequence: TGTGCCAGCAGCCAAGAACGCAAACGACTAGCGGGAGGGTGGGAGACCCAGTACTTC.